This T cell receptor (beta chain) came from a study of OX40 agonist ivuxolimab in advanced cancers. For context, the study as a whole: Ivuxolimab, which targeted the costimulatory receptor OX40 (CD134), was an agonistic, fully human IgG2 monoclonal antibody. Intravenous ivuxolimab was administered to patients every 2 weeks at six dose levels: 0.01, 0.1, 0.3, 1.5, 3 and 10 mg/kg. Among the roughly 50 dose-escalation patients, some 20 had hepatocellular carcinoma, roughly 15 melanoma, 9 renal cell carcinoma and 9 head and neck cancer. In the dose-escalation cohort, 82.7% of patients were male, and the mean age was approximately 60 years, with a range of about 23 to 90. Patients were allowed to have had prior anti-PD-1, anti-PD-L1 or anti-CTLA-4 therapy, and approximately 41% of the dose-escalation patients had previously received checkpoint inhibitors. Partial responses occurred in three dose-escalation patients: two with cutaneous melanoma and one with hepatocellular carcinoma. The purpose of peripheral TCRbeta sequencing was to test whether ivuxolimab changed TCR sequence diversity and led to clonal T-cell expansion. The monotherapy dose-escalation portion (N of about 49 patients) of the phase I ivuxolimab trial is reported in the paper.

Comment on this clone: It lacks a known antigen. Within one base of it there is no much larger clone, and no base qualities were kept.

Patients with autoimmune disease history or receiving systemic immunosuppression were excluded from the trial. Peripheral blood for TCR sequencing was drawn from every dose cohort at baseline, at cycle 4 day 1 and at cycle 7 day 1. The samples were taken from a phase I, first-in-human, multicenter, open-label dose-escalation trial of ivuxolimab. Adults with locally advanced or metastatic melanoma, renal cell carcinoma, hepatocellular carcinoma or head and neck squamous cell carcinoma were enrolled in the trial. CD4+ and CD8+ T cells were sorted separately from peripheral blood before TCR sequencing. Broad study findings and their caveats: Clonal expansion of both CD4+ and CD8+ blood T cells was observed from baseline to week 6 at doses 0.1 to 3.0 mg/kg. Low levels of normalized T-cell clonal expansion were also shown by some nonresponding patients. Partial responders in the 0.1-3.0 mg/kg groups had among the lowest normalized peripheral clonal expansion, especially among CD8+ T cells. After ivuxolimab, CD8+ T cells had more expanded clones than CD4+ T cells on average. Which antigens the clonally expanded peripheral T cells were specific for was not determined.

The CDR3 covers 15 residues, taking in both the cysteine and the phenylalanine. Only the CDR3 portion is preserved as DNA: 45 bases, with reading frame beginning at the first base. Between the V and J ends, shortened by 1 base and 2 bases respectively, the junction contains 11 bases. The germline V gene yields SGHTA for CDR1 and FQGNSA for CDR2. To sequence the TCRbeta CDR3 region, genomic DNA was isolated from the sorted cells. The immunoSEQ Assay was used to sequence the TCRbeta CDR3 regions. TCRdb took over this immuneACCESS table, retaining in-frame rearrangements with V and J assigned. Such tables are incomplete; in checked studies, under half of the missing clones stem from an unresolved V gene, and the remainder is unexplained. In all, the sample holds tens of thousands of clones, and around 80% of those were seen once. Of the sample, about 1.1% is held by the ten largest clones.

This specimen consisted of CD4+ or CD8+ T cells sorted from blood, obtained in a trial of the OX40 agonist ivuxolimab. This sequence was found in an adult with an advanced solid tumor such as melanoma, head and neck, liver or kidney cancer. The receptor chain draws on TRBV7-2 and TRBJ1-1, and the D gene may be TRBD1, 6 bases matching. The CDR3 in this case is CASSLVSGTNTEAFF. The sequence in DNA is TGTGCCAGCAGCTTAGTGAGCGGGACAAACACTGAAGCTTTCTTT.